These 8 T cell receptor beta chains were all obtained from the same sample, sequenced in a study of T cell responses to AZD1222 COVID-19 vaccine (TCRdb year 2021). Libraries were prepared through the immunoSEQ multiplex PCR assay. Drawn from immuneACCESS, this table holds only the in-frame rearrangements with V and J called that TCRdb kept. Clones are partly lost; checked studies trace under half to an unresolved V gene and leave the rest unexplained. This sample holds about 120,000 clones; 90% to 95% were observed only once. The top ten constitute approximately 3% of the sample. In light of the paper, this sample's time point label describes: baseline before first vaccination. The source material was peripheral blood, sampled on day 0 of AZD1222 vaccination. All receptors derive from an adult in good health.

The chain joins TRBV30 to TRBJ2-2, with D tentatively TRBD1 (5 bases). This CDR3 contains 14 residues. V lost 0 bases to trimming and J lost 8 bases, with 13 bases between them. Germline values: CDR1 GTSNPN, CDR2 SVGIG (reference sequence). The CDR3 nucleotides read TGTGCCTGGAGTGTACTAAGCAGGGTTGGGGAGCTGTTTTTT. Residues: CAWSVLSRVGELFF.

The J gene is TRBJ2-3, the V gene TRBV5-4, with unresolved D. This CDR3 is 15 amino acids long. The V and J ends lost 3 bases and 0 bases respectively, with 11 bases between them. Per the germline V gene, CDR1 is SGHNT and CDR2 is YYREEE (reference sequence). The DNA of the CDR3 is TGTGCCAGCAGCTCGCCTTGGGGTAGCACAGATACGCAGTATTTT. This translates into CASSSPWGSTDTQYF.

The genes are TRBV10-3 and TRBJ1-1, with D possibly TRBD1 on 5 matching bases. Germline assignment: CDR1 ENHRY and CDR2 SYGVKD. V gave up 3 bases and J gave up 4 bases, with 12 bases separating them. The CDR3 extends over 14 amino acids. The CDR3 sequence: CAISDPDTGTEAFF. The CDR3 DNA follows: TGTGCCATCAGTGACCCGGACACCGGCACTGAAGCTTTCTTT.

V gene TRBV7-8 combines with J gene TRBJ2-1; 8 bases match TRBD1. The ends lost 6 bases at V and 9 bases at J; junction bases unmatched: 10. The CDR3 spans 14 residues. Germline CDR1 and CDR2: SGHVS and FQNEAQ. The CDR3 reads CASSLRTGFREQFF. Written as DNA, the CDR3 is TGTGCCAGCAGTCTCCGGACAGGGTTTCGTGAGCAGTTCTTC.

The chain carries TRBV10-2 and TRBJ2-2; 7 nucleotides line up with TRBD1. Germline loops: CDR1 WSHSY, CDR2 SAAADI. V was clipped by 6 bases and J by 2 bases; unmatched bases: 6. This CDR3 region has 15 residues. The CDR3 sequence is CASREPGGNTGELFF. The CDR3 DNA follows: TGCGCCAGCAGGGAGCCAGGGGGAAACACCGGGGAGCTGTTTTTT.

The rearrangement joins TRBV10-2 to TRBJ2-2, with TRBD1 identical over 9 bases. CDR1 and CDR2 (germline): WSHSY, SAAADI. The CDR3 loop spans 15 amino acids. Trimming took 6 bases from V and 8 from J; bases not matched to a gene: 10. The CDR3 loop is CASRWGQGLGGELFF. DNA for the CDR3: TGCGCCAGCAGGTGGGGACAGGGTCTAGGAGGGGAGCTGTTTTTT.

V usage is TRBV5-1 and J usage is TRBJ2-7; TRBD2 agrees at 10 bases. J was trimmed by 7 bases and V by 4 bases; bases with no gene match: 8. Germline V gene data show CDR1 as SGHRS and CDR2 as YFSETQ. This CDR3 has 14 residues. For the CDR3, the DNA is TGCGCCAGCAGCCCAGCTAGCGGGAGTAGTGAGCAGTACTTC. Translating it yields CASSPASGSSEQYF.

This clone has a single count. The genes are TRBV29-1 and TRBJ2-3, with D perhaps TRBD1 or TRBD2 (5 bases each). V gave up 7 bases and J gave up 4 bases, with 18 bases separating them. CDR3 size: 14 residues. The germline V gene encodes CDR1 SQVTM and CDR2 ANQGSEA. CDR3: CSAGRIGGADTQYF. The CDR3 DNA reads as TGCAGCGCGGGGCGGATAGGTGGGGCAGATACGCAGTATTTT.